Shown below are 32 T cell receptor beta chains from a single sample sequenced in a study of blood T cell repertoires in COVID-19. Generated by immunoSEQ multiplex PCR, the TCRdb table keeps only in-frame clones and is missing some. The sample holds approximately 160,000 clones, around 83% seen once. Specimen: peripheral blood. The receptors shown here come from a woman aged 55-69 years with COVID-19, enrolled during active disease.

The chain links TRBV5-1 to TRBJ2-3; TRBD2 agrees at 11 bases. This CDR3 contains 18 residues. J was trimmed by 4 bases and V by 3 bases; bases with no gene match: 13. Germline CDR1 SGHRS, CDR2 YFSETQ. The CDR3 reads CASSSNALAGGQADTQYF. In nucleotides, the CDR3 is TGCGCCAGCAGCTCCAATGCCTTAGCGGGGGGGCAGGCAGATACGCAGTATTTT.

The chain links TRBV24-1 to TRBJ2-2; 7 nucleotides match TRBD1. Germline V gene data show CDR1 as KGHDR and CDR2 as SFDVKD. V lost 2 bases, J lost 9 bases, and 11 bases stayed unmatched. This CDR3 has 16 residues. CDR3 coding DNA: TGTGCCACCAGTGATTCACGGACAGGTCACGCGCGGGAGCTGTTTTTT. Residues: CATSDSRTGHARELFF.

V is TRBV10-3 and J is TRBJ1-2, with 10 positions matching TRBD1. This CDR3 contains 15 residues. Trimming removed 10 bases from V and 0 bases from J; junction bases left unmatched: 8. Germline loops: CDR1 ENHRY, CDR2 SYGVKD. The CDR3 region is CATRTGGNPNYGYTF. Written as DNA, the CDR3 is TGTGCCACCAGGACAGGGGGGAACCCTAACTATGGCTACACCTTC.

This chain links TRBV10-3 with TRBJ2-1; 7 bases fit TRBD1. The CDR3 loop spans 14 amino acids. V shed 10 bases, J shed 6 bases, and the junction held 12 bases outside the gene matches. Germline V gene data show CDR1 as ENHRY and CDR2 as SYGVKD. The chain's CDR3 is CATARDSNSNEQFF. The CDR3 DNA is TGTGCCACCGCCCGGGACAGCAACTCCAATGAGCAGTTCTTC.

The chain is built from TRBV27 and TRBJ2-3; possible D gene TRBD2, 5 bases. The CDR3 covers 15 residues. The germline gives CDR1 MNHEY, CDR2 SMNVEV (reference sequence). Trimming removed 3 bases from V and 6 bases from J, with 16 bases in between. As DNA, the CDR3 is TGTGCCAGCAGTTTTGATGGGAGTTGGGCGGATACGCAGTATTTT. Translation gives CASSFDGSWADTQYF.

The chain is built from TRBV7-9 and TRBJ1-2; 7 bases line up with TRBD1. CDR1 and CDR2 from the germline V gene are SEHNR and FQNEAQ (reference sequence). With 5 bases clipped from V and 2 bases from J, the junction kept 5 bases outside the gene matches. The CDR3 totals 14 residues. This chain's CDR3 is CASSETGSNYGYTF. Written as DNA, the CDR3 is TGTGCCAGCAGCGAGACAGGGTCCAACTATGGCTACACCTTC.

J is TRBJ1-3 and V is TRBV6-5; D might be TRBD1 (6 bases). The CDR3 totals 15 residues. V was clipped by 6 bases and J by 0 bases, with 12 bases between them. Germline CDR1 and CDR2: MNHEY and SVGAGI. CDR3 bases: TGTGCCAGCAGCGATACAGGGAACTCTGGAAACACCATATATTTT. Residues: CASSDTGNSGNTIYF.

Concerning this clone itself: At one end the junction does not follow the germline gene, possibly because of a read error. The CDR3 region is CASSYEREARSRIF. CDR3 sequence (DNA): TGTGCCAGCAGTTACGAGCGGGAGGCCCGGTCGAGGATCTTC. The chain is built from TRBV6-5 and TRBJ2-1, with 9 bases lining up with TRBD2. This CDR3 has 14 residues. Germline lookup yields CDR1 MNHEY and CDR2 SVGAGI.

This clone showed up just a few times. CDR3 DNA: TGTGCCAGCAGCTTGGTGCTGGAAACCCCTAGACTAGCGTTTGAGCAGTTCTTC. Its translation: CASSLVLETPRLAFEQFF. The chain uses TRBV5-6 and TRBJ2-1; the match to TRBD2 covers 8 bases. V trimming: 0 bases; J trimming: 9 bases; junction bases outside the gene matches: 17. From germline, CDR1 is SGHDT and CDR2 YYEEEE. The CDR3 length is 18 residues. Full variable domain (remainder filled in from reference TRBV5-6 and TRBJ2-1): DAGVTQSPTHLIKTRGQQVTLRCSPKSGHDTVSWYQQALGQGPQFIFQYYEEEERQRGNFPDRFSGHQFPNYSSELNVNALLLGDSALYLCASSLVLETPRLAFEQFFGPGTRLTVL.

The chain employs TRBV3-1 (or the pseudogene TRBV3-2) and TRBJ2-3; TRBD2 matches 7 bases. The CDR3 runs to 16 residues. CDR1 and CDR2 (germline): LGHDT, YNNKEL (reference sequence). Germline trimming cut 1 base from V and 3 bases from J; bases unmatched to any gene: 7. The CDR3 spells CASSQVAGVSTDTQYF. Written as DNA, the CDR3 is TGTGCCAGCAGCCAAGTGGCGGGGGTTAGTACAGATACGCAGTATTTT.

The chain combines TRBV5-4 with TRBJ2-3; D is possibly TRBD2 (5 bases). The CDR3 runs to 12 residues. CDR1 is SGHNT and CDR2 is YYREEE in the germline V gene (reference sequence). Deletions cut 5 bases from V and 7 bases from J, with 11 bases between. Here the CDR3 reads CASSPTGYTQYF. The CDR3 DNA sequence: TGTGCCAGCAGTCCCACGGGATATACGCAGTATTTT.

The J gene is TRBJ1-3, the V gene TRBV3-1 (or the pseudogene TRBV3-2), with TRBD1 identical over 8 bases. This CDR3 is built from 22 residues. J lost 0 bases, V lost 0 bases, and 19 bases had no gene match. Germline values: CDR1 LGHDT, CDR2 YNNKEL (reference sequence). The CDR3: CASSQEGGAGTGNVYSGNTIYF. The CDR3 nucleotides are TGTGCCAGCAGCCAAGAAGGGGGAGCCGGGACAGGAAATGTTTACTCTGGAAACACCATATATTTT.

The chain carries TRBV6-6 and TRBJ2-1, with TRBD2 matching 11 bases. J gave up 7 bases and V 7 bases, and 9 bases lay outside the gene matches. The germline V gene has CDR1 MNHNY and CDR2 SVGAGI (reference sequence). The CDR3 is made up of 15 amino acids. DNA for the CDR3: TGTGCCAGCACCCGACTAGCGGGGACAAGGAATGAGCAGTTCTTC. It yields the protein CASTRLAGTRNEQFF.

The chain joins TRBV18 to TRBJ1-1, with D hard to call. The CDR3 runs 14 residues. Germline V CDR1 and CDR2: KGHSH, LQKENI. Trimming stripped 5 bases from V and 1 base from J, with 11 bases between. Here the CDR3 DNA reads TGTGCCAGCTCATCCTCCCGCGGGAACACTGAAGCTTTCTTT. Protein product: CASSSSRGNTEAFF.

This clone has a handful of counts. The gene calls are TRBV6-2 or TRBV6-3 and TRBJ1-5, with unresolved D. The V gene's germline CDR1 is MNHEY and CDR2 SVGEGT. V was clipped by 6 bases and J by 6 bases, with 18 bases between them. The CDR3 totals 15 residues. The CDR3 nucleotides read TGTGCCAGCAGCCTGACCCCGGGAGCGAGTCAGCCCCAGCATTTT. Translation gives CASSLTPGASQPQHF.

V is TRBV7-9 and J is TRBJ1-1; D gene unclear. Germline assignment: CDR1 SEHNR and CDR2 FQNEAQ (reference sequence). V was cut by 11 bases and J by 3 bases, with 10 bases left in between. The CDR3 is 11 amino acids. CDR3 nucleotide sequence: TGTGCCTCCGCAGAGGACACTGAAGCTTTCTTT. It encodes CASAEDTEAFF. The full variable domain, with the rest looked up from reference TRBV7-9 and TRBJ1-1, is DTGVSQNPRHKITKRGQNVTFRCDPISEHNRLYWYRQTLGQGPEFLTYFQNEAQLEKSRLLSDRFSAERPKGSFSTLEIQRTEQGDSAMYLCASAEDTEAFFGQGTRLTVV.

The V and J genes are TRBV6-5 and TRBJ1-2; possibly TRBD1 for D (5 bases). The germline V gene has CDR1 MNHEY and CDR2 SVGAGI. The CDR3 sequence is 14 residues long. Trimming shortened V by 8 bases and J by 8 bases, and 21 bases separated the two germline ends. Here the CDR3 DNA reads TGTGCCAGCGGTTCGCGGGACTCCCTCCGGGGCTACACCTTC. Translating gives CASGSRDSLRGYTF.

V gene TRBV18 combines with J gene TRBJ2-7, with D perhaps matching TRBD1 (6 bases). CDR3 length: 14 amino acids. Trimming shortened V by 1 base and J by 2 bases, and 9 bases separated the two germline ends. Germline CDR1 is KGHSH and CDR2 is LQKENI. CDR3 sequence reads: CASSPRQETYEQYF. CDR3 DNA sequence: TGTGCCAGCTCACCACGACAGGAGACCTACGAGCAGTACTTC.

V and J are TRBV20-1 and TRBJ2-1, with D unresolved. The germline V gene encodes CDR1 DFQATT and CDR2 SNEGSKA (reference sequence). V lost 6 bases, J lost 3 bases, and 6 bases lay in between. The CDR3 has 11 amino acids. In DNA form, the CDR3 reads TGCAGTGCATTTAGCTACAATGAGCAGTTCTTC. Its protein product is CSAFSYNEQFF.

The chain carries TRBV4-2 and TRBJ2-7; possible D gene TRBD2, 5 bases. In germline, CDR1 is LGHNA, CDR2 YNFKEQ. This CDR3 contains 15 residues. Trimming removed 0 bases from V and 3 bases from J, with 12 bases in between. CDR3 region: CASSQELGADYEQYF. The CDR3 coding sequence is TGTGCCAGCAGCCAAGAATTGGGAGCGGACTACGAGCAGTACTTC.

The chain recombines TRBV4-2 with TRBJ1-5; 8 nucleotides match TRBD1. V trimming: 4 bases; J trimming: 7 bases; junction bases outside the gene matches: 9. Germline values: CDR1 LGHNA, CDR2 YNFKEQ. The CDR3 covers 15 residues. CDR3 sequence reads: CASSPSQGAEQPQHF. Here the CDR3 DNA reads TGTGCCAGCAGCCCATCTCAGGGGGCGGAACAGCCCCAGCATTTT.

The rearrangement joins TRBV5-8 to TRBJ2-2; D unclear. From germline, CDR1 is SGHTS and CDR2 YDEGEE. There are 15 residues in the CDR3. V was clipped by 5 bases and J by 1 base, with 12 bases between them. The CDR3 DNA sequence: TGTGCCAGCAGTTACGCCGTACTGAACACCGGGGAGCTGTTTTTT. This codes for CASSYAVLNTGELFF.

CDR3 in DNA: TGTGCCAGCAGCAAACTAGGGAGGCTAGCGGGAGGGCCTTCCCACAATGAGCAGTTCTTC. Encoded protein: CASSKLGRLAGGPSHNEQFF. This chain links TRBV21-1 with TRBJ2-1; TRBD2 is the table's D call and was not checked against the DNA. TRBV21-1 counts as a pseudogene. The CDR3 runs 20 residues.

V usage is TRBV21-1 and J usage is TRBJ2-5; TRBD1 is the table's D call, not checked against the DNA. TRBV21-1 is shown as a pseudogene. This CDR3 has 14 amino acids. The CDR3 region is CASSTQARARAQYF. CDR3 nucleotide sequence: TGTGCCAGCAGCACCCAAGCCAGGGCAAGGGCCCAGTACTTC.

This rearrangement joins TRBV25-1 to TRBJ1-1, with D perhaps TRBD1 (5 bases). V lost 10 bases and J lost 0, with 12 bases in between. This CDR3 region has 13 residues. Germline-derived CDR1 and CDR2 are MGHDK and SYGVNS. CDR3 DNA sequence: TGTGCCACCTCAGGGCCTTTGAACACTGAAGCTTTCTTT. Amino acids: CATSGPLNTEAFF.

This chain joins TRBV7-8 and TRBJ1-6; 8 bases map to TRBD1. CDR1 is SGHVS, CDR2 FQNEAQ, per germline. Trimming at V came to 6 bases and at J to 8 bases, leaving 12 bases not matched to a gene. This CDR3 is 16 amino acids long. The CDR3: CASSFNRDRRYSPLHF. CDR3 in DNA: TGTGCCAGCAGTTTTAACCGGGACAGGAGATATTCACCCCTCCACTTT.

The chain combines TRBV5-6 with TRBJ2-1, with TRBD2 matching over 8 bases. In germline, CDR1 is SGHDT, CDR2 YYEEEE. V lost 4 bases, J lost 2 bases, and 8 bases stayed unmatched. The length of the CDR3 is 16 residues. The CDR3 bases are TGTGCCAGCAGCACACCGGGACTAGAGACCTACAATGAGCAGTTCTTC. As protein: CASSTPGLETYNEQFF.

The chain couples TRBV7-9 to TRBJ2-3; 11 bases are a match to TRBD2. Germline trimming cut 5 bases from V and 4 bases from J; bases unmatched to any gene: 8. Germline lookup yields CDR1 SEHNR and CDR2 FQNEAQ (reference sequence). The CDR3 has 16 amino acids. In DNA form, the CDR3 reads TGTGCCAGCAGCCCTATAGCGGGAGGGCCCCCAGATACGCAGTATTTT. This gives the protein CASSPIAGGPPDTQYF.

V usage is TRBV3-1 (or the pseudogene TRBV3-2) and J usage is TRBJ1-3; no definite D call. V was shortened by 2 bases and J by 4 bases, with 6 bases between the two germline ends. The V gene's germline CDR1 is LGHDT and CDR2 YNNKEL (reference sequence). The CDR3 length is 13 residues. The DNA for the CDR3 is TGTGCCAGCAGCCAATCCCAAGGAAACACCATATATTTT. Residues: CASSQSQGNTIYF.

The chain couples TRBV7-9 to TRBJ1-6, with 8 bases aligning to TRBD1. Germline CDR1 is SEHNR and CDR2 is FQNEAQ (reference sequence). V shed 6 bases, J shed 6 bases, and the junction held 7 bases outside the gene matches. The CDR3 contains 15 residues. This chain's CDR3 is CASRKQGALNSPLHF. For the CDR3, the DNA is TGTGCCAGCAGAAAGCAGGGGGCGCTTAATTCACCCCTCCACTTT. The full variable domain, with the rest looked up from reference TRBV7-9 and TRBJ1-6, is DTGVSQNPRHKITKRGQNVTFRCDPISEHNRLYWYRQTLGQGPEFLTYFQNEAQLEKSRLLSDRFSAERPKGSFSTLEIQRTEQGDSAMYLCASRKQGALNSPLHFGNGTRLTVT.

In regard to this clone: An end of the junction does not agree with germline; a read error may underlie this. This chain joins TRBV20-1 and TRBJ1-2; unclear D gene. The CDR3 is 11 residues long. Germline assignment: CDR1 DFQATT and CDR2 SNEGSKA (reference sequence). The CDR3 loop is CQASSGPGYTF. Here the CDR3 DNA reads TGTCAAGCTAGCAGCGGGCCCGGCTACACCTTC.

The rearrangement links TRBV5-8 to TRBJ1-4, with D possibly matching TRBD1 (6 bases). The CDR3 is 14 amino acids. V was pared by 2 bases and J by 5 bases, with 10 bases between. Per the germline V gene, CDR1 is SGHTS and CDR2 is YDEGEE. CDR3 sequence reads: CASSFGQGNEKLFF. The CDR3, as DNA: TGTGCCAGCAGCTTTGGTCAGGGGAATGAAAAACTGTTTTTT.